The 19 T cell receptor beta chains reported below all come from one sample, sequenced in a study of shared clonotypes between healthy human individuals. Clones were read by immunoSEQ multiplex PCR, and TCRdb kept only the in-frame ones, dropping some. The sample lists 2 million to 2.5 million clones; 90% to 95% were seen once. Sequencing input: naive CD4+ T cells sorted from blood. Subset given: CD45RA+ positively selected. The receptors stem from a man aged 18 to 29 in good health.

The CDR3 coding sequence is TGTGCCAGCAGGGAAAGCGTGAGCTCCTACGAGCAGTACTTC. Translated, it gives CASRESVSSYEQYF. The gene calls are TRBV6-1 and TRBJ2-7; D is uncertain. V lost 6 bases and J 0 bases, leaving 12 bases between the germline ends. The V gene's germline CDR1 is MNHNS and CDR2 SASEGT. This CDR3 spans 14 amino acids.

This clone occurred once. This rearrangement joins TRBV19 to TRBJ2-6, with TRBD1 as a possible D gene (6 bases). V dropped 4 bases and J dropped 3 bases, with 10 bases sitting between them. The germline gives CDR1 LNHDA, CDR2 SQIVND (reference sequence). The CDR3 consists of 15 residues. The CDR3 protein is CASSTKGVGANVLTF. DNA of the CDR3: TGTGCCAGTAGTACTAAGGGGGTTGGGGCCAACGTCCTGACTTTC.

CDR3 protein: CASSEIKETQYF. DNA of the CDR3: TGCGCCAGCAGTGAGATTAAAGAGACCCAGTACTTC. The chain is built from TRBV10-2 and TRBJ2-5; no clear D gene. Germline V CDR1 and CDR2: WSHSY, SAAADI. The CDR3 has 12 residues. V lost 2 bases and J lost 3, with 4 bases in between.

The CDR3 bases are TGTGCCATCAGTGAGTCCAATGGGTCACCCCTCCACTTT. Encoded protein: CAISESNGSPLHF. The chain recombines TRBV10-3 with TRBJ1-6, with no clear D. The length of the CDR3 is 13 residues. V gave up 0 bases and J gave up 10 bases, with 7 bases separating them. The germline CDR1 and CDR2 sequences are ENHRY and SYGVKD.

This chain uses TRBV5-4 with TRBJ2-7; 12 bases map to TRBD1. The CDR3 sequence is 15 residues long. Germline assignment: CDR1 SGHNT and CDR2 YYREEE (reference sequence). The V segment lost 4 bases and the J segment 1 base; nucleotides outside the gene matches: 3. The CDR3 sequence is CASSPGQGASYEQYF. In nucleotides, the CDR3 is TGTGCCAGCAGCCCGGGACAGGGGGCGTCCTACGAGCAGTACTTC.

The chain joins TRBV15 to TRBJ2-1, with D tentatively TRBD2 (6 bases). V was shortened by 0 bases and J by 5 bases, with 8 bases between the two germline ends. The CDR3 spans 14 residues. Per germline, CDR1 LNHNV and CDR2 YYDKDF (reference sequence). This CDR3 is CATSRELAHNEQFF. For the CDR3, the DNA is TGTGCCACCAGCAGAGAACTAGCCCACAATGAGCAGTTCTTC. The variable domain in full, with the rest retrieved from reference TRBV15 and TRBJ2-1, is DAMVIQNPRYQVTQFGKPVTLSCSQTLNHNVMYWYQQKSSQAPKLLFHYYDKDFNNEADTPDNFQSRRPNTSFCFLDIRSPGLGDTAMYLCATSRELAHNEQFFGPGTRLTVL.

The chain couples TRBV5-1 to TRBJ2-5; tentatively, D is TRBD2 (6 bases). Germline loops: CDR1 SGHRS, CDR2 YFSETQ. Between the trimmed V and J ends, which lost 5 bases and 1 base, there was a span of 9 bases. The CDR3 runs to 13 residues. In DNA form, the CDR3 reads TGCGCCAGCAGGACGGGACTCCAAGAGACCCAGTACTTC. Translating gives CASRTGLQETQYF.

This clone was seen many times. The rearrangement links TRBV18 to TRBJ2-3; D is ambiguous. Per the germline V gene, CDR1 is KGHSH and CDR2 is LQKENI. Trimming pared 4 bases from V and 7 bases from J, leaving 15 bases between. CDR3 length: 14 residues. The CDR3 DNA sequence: TGTGCCAGCTCACGTACCTCTAACGGGTATACGCAGTATTTT. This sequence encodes CASSRTSNGYTQYF.

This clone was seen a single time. The CDR3 coding sequence is TGTGCCAGCAGCTTAACCTCGGGACTAGCGGAGGGGGGGACCCAGTACTTC. It specifies CASSLTSGLAEGGTQYF. V is TRBV11-2 and J is TRBJ2-5; TRBD2 matches 11 bases. The germline gives CDR1 SGHAT, CDR2 FQNNGV. The CDR3 runs 17 residues. V lost 2 bases to trimming and J lost 7 bases; unmatched junction nucleotides: 12.

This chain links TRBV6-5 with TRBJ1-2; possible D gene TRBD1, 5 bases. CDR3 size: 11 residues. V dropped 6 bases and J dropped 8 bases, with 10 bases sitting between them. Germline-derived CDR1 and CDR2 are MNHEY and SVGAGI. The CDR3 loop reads CASRDSKGYTF. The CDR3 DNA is TGTGCCAGCAGAGACAGTAAAGGCTACACCTTC.

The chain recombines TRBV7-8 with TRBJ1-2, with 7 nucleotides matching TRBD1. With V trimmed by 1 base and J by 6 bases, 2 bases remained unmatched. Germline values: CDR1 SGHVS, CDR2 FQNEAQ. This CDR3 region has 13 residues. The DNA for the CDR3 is TGTGCCAGCAGCTTAGAGGGGGCCCATGGCTACACCTTC. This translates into CASSLEGAHGYTF.

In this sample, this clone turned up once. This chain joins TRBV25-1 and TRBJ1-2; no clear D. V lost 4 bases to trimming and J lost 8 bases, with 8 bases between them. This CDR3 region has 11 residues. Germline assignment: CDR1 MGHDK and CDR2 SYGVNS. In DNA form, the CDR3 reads TGTGCCAGCAGTGGGGTTCGAGGCTACACCTTC. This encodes CASSGVRGYTF.

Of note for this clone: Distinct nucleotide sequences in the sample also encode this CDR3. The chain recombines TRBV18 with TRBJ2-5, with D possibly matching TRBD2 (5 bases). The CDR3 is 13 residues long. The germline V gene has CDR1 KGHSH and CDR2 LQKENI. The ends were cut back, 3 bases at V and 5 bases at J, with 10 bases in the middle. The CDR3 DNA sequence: TGTGCCAGCTCACCCCCCCCGGGGGAGACCCAGTACTTC. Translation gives CASSPPPGETQYF.

The CDR3 coding sequence is TGTGCCTGGAGTATGCTAACGGGTGTTGCTAGCACAGATACGCAGTATTTT. Protein: CAWSMLTGVASTDTQYF. J is TRBJ2-3 and V is TRBV30; D unresolved. Trimming left V 2 bases short and J 0 bases short, with 18 bases between. Germline V CDR1 and CDR2: GTSNPN, SVGIG (reference sequence). The CDR3 runs to 17 residues.

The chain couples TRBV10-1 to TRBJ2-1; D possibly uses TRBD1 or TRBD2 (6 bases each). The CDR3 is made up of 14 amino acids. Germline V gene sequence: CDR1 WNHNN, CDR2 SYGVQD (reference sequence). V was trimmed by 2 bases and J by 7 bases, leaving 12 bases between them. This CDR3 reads CASSEGGLGNEQFF. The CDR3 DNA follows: TGCGCCAGCAGTGAGGGGGGGCTGGGGAATGAGCAGTTCTTC.

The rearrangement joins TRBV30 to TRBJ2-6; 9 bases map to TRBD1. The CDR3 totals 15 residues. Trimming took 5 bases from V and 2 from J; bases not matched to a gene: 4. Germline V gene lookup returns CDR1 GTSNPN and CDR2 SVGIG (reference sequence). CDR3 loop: CAWGTGSPGANVLTF. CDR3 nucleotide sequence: TGTGCCTGGGGGACAGGGTCCCCTGGGGCCAACGTCCTGACTTTC.

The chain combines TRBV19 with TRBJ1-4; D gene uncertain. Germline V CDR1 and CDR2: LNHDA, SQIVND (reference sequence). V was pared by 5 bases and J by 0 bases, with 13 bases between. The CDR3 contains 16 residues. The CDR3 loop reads CASSLMFRATNEKLFF. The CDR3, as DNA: TGTGCCAGTAGTTTGATGTTTAGGGCAACTAATGAAAAACTGTTTTTT.

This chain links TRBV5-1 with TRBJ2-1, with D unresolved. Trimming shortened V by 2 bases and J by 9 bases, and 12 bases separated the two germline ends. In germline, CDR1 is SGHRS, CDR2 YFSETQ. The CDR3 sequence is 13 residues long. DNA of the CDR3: TGCGCCAGCAGCTTAAAGGTGTTTGGTGAGCAGTTCTTC. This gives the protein CASSLKVFGEQFF.

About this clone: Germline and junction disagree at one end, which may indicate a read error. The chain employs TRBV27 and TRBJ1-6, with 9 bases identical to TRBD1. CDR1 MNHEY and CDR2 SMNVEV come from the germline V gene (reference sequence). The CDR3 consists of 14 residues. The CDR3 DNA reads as TGTGCCAGCAGTTTGGGACAGGGTAATTCACCCCTCCGCTTT. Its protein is CASSLGQGNSPLRF.